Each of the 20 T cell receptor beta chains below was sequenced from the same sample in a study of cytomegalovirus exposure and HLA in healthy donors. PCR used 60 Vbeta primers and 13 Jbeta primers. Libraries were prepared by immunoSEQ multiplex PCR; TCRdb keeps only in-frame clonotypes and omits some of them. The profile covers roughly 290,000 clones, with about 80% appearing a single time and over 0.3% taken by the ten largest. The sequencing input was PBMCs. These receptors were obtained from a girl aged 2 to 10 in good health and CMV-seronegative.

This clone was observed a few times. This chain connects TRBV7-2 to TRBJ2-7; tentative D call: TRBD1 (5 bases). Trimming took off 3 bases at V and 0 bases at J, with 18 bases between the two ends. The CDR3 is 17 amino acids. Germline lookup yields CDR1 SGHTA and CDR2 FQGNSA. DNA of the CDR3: TGTGCCAGCAGCTTCGTCGCTGGGGCCGGTAGCTCCTACGAGCAGTACTTC. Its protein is CASSFVAGAGSSYEQYF.

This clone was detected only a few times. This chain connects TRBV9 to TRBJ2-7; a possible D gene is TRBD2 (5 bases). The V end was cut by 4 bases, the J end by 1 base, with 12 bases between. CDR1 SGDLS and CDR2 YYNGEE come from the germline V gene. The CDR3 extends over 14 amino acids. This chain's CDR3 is CASSTELVSYEQYF. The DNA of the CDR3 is TGTGCCAGCAGCACAGAACTAGTTTCCTACGAGCAGTACTTC.

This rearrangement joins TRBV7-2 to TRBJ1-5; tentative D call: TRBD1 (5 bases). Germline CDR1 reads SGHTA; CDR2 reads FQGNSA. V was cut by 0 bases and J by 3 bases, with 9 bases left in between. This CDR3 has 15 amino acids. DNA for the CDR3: TGTGCCAGCAGCTTAGCCGGGACTGCCAATCAGCCCCAGCATTTT. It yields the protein CASSLAGTANQPQHF.

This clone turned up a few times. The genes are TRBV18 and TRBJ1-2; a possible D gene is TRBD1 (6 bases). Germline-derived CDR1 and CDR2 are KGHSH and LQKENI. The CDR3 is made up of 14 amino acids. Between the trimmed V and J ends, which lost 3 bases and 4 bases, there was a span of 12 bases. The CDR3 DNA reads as TGTGCCAGCTCACCTCGACAGGAACTCTATGGCTACACCTTC. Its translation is CASSPRQELYGYTF. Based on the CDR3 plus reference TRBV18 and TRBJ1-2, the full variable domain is NAGVMQNPRHLVRRRGQEARLRCSPMKGHSHVYWYRQLPEEGLKFMVYLQKENIIDESGMPKERFSAEFPKEGPSILRIQQVVRGDSAAYFCASSPRQELYGYTFGSGTRLTVV.

The CDR3 here is CASSFVGTSVWGGYTF. CDR3 DNA sequence: TGTGCCAGCAGTTTTGTCGGGACATCCGTGTGGGGTGGCTACACCTTC. This chain links TRBV27 with TRBJ1-2; tentatively, D is TRBD1 (6 bases). The CDR3 loop spans 16 amino acids. Germline CDR1 and CDR2: MNHEY and SMNVEV (reference sequence). The V gene lost 3 bases and the J gene lost 7 bases, with 21 bases spanning the gap.

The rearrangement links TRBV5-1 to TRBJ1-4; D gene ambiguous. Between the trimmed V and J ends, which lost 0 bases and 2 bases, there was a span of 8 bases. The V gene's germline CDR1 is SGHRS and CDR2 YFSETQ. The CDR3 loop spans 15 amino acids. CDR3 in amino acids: CASSLERTTNEKLFF. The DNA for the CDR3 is TGCGCCAGCAGCTTGGAACGGACTACTAATGAAAAACTGTTTTTT.

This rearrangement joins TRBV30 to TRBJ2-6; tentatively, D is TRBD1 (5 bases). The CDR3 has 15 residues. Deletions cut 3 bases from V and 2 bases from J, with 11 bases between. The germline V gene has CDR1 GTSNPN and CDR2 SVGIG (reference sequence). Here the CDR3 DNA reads TGTGCCTGGAGCAGGGTCCGGACTGGGGCCAACGTCCTGACTTTC. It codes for CAWSRVRTGANVLTF.

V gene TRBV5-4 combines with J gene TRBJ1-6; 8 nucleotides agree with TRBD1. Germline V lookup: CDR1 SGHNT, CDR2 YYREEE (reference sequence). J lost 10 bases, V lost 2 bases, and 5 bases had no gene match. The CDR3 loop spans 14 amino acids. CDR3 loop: CASSFDRGSSPLHF. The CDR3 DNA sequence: TGTGCCAGCAGCTTTGACAGGGGATCCTCACCCCTCCACTTT.

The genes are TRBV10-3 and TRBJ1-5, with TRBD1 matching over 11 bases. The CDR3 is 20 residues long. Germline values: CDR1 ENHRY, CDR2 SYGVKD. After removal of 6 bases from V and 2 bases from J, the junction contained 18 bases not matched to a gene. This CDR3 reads CAISRFLRTGGSEGNQPQHF. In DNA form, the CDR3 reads TGTGCCATCAGCCGATTCCTCCGGACAGGGGGCTCTGAAGGCAATCAGCCCCAGCATTTT.

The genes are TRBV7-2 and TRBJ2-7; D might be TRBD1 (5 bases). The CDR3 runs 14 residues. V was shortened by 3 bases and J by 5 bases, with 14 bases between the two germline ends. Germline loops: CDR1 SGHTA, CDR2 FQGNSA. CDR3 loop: CASSLDILLDEQYF. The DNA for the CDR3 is TGTGCCAGCAGCTTGGACATTCTACTCGACGAGCAGTACTTC.

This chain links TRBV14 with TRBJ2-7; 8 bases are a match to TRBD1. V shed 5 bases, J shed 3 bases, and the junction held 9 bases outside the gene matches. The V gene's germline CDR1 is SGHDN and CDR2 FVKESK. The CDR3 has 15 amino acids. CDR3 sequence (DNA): TGTGCCAGCAGCACCGGCTACAGGGGGTACTACGAGCAGTACTTC. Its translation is CASSTGYRGYYEQYF.

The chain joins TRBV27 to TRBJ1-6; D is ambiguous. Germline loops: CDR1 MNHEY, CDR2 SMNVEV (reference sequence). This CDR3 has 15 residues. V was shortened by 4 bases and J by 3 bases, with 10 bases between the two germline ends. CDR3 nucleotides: TGTGCCAGCAGTTCCCATCAGGTCTATAATTCACCCCTCCACTTT. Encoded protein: CASSSHQVYNSPLHF.

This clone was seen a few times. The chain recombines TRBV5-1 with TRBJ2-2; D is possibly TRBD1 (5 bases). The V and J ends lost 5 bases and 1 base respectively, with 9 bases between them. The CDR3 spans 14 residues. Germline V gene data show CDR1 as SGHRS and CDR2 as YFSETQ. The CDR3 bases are TGCGCCAGCAGTGGCCAGGGGAACACCGGGGAGCTGTTTTTT. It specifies CASSGQGNTGELFF.

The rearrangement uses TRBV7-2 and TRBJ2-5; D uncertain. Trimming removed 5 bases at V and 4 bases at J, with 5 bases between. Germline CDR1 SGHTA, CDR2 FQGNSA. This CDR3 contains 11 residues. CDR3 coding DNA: TGTGCCAGCAGCGCAGGAGAGACCCAGTACTTC. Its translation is CASSAGETQYF. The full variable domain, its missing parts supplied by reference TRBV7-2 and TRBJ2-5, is GAGVSQSPSNKVTEKGKDVELRCDPISGHTALYWYRQSLGQGLEFLIYFQGNSAPDKSGLPSDRFSAERTGGSVSTLTIQRTQQEDSAVYLCASSAGETQYFGPGTRLLVL.

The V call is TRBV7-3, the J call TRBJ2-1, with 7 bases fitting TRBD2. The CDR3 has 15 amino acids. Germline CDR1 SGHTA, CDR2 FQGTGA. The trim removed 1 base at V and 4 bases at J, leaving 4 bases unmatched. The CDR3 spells CASSLIASGYNEQFF. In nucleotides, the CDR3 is TGTGCCAGCAGCTTAATAGCTAGCGGATACAATGAGCAGTTCTTC.

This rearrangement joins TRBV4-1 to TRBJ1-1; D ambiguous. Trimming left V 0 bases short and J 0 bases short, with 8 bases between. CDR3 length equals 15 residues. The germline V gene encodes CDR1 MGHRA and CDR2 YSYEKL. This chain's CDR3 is CASSQDLALNTEAFF. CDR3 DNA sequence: TGCGCCAGCAGCCAAGATTTGGCTTTGAACACTGAAGCTTTCTTT.

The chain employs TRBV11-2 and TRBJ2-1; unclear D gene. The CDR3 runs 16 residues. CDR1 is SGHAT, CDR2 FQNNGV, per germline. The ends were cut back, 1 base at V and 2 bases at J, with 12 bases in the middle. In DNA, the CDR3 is TGTGCCAGCAGCTTAGTTTGGTTCCGCGCCTACAATGAGCAGTTCTTC. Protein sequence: CASSLVWFRAYNEQFF. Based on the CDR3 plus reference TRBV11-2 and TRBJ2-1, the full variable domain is EAGVAQSPRYKIIEKRQSVAFWCNPISGHATLYWYQQILGQGPKLLIQFQNNGVVDDSQLPKDRFSAERLKGVDSTLKIQPAKLEDSAVYLCASSLVWFRAYNEQFFGPGTRLTVL.

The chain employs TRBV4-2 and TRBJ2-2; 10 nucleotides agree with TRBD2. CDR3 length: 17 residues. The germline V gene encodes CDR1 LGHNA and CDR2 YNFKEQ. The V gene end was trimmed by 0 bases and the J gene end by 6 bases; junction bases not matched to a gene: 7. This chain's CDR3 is CASSQDPPSGGSGELFF. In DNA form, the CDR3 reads TGTGCCAGCAGCCAAGATCCCCCTAGCGGGGGTTCCGGGGAGCTGTTTTTT.

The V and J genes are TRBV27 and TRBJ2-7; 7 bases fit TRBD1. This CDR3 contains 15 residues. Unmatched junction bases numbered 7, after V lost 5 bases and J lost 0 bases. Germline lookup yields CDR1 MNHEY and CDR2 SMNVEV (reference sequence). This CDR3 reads CASSPRTGNSYEQYF. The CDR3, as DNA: TGTGCCAGCAGTCCCCGGACAGGAAACTCCTACGAGCAGTACTTC.

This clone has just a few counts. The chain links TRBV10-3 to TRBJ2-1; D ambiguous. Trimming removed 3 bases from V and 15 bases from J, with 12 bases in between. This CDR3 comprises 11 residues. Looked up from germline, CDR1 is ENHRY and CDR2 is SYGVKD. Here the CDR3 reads CAISEGAVPFF. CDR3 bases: TGTGCCATCAGTGAAGGAGCCGTCCCGTTCTTC.